This T cell receptor beta chain was captured by sequencing in a study of cytomegalovirus exposure and HLA in healthy donors. Whole-study context: HLA-typed donors were the source of some 85 million unique TCRs, which an early data release held.

Germline lookup yields CDR1 ENHRY and CDR2 SYGVKD. The V gene end was trimmed by 10 bases and the J gene end by 8 bases; junction bases not matched to a gene: 13. The CDR3 sequence is 15 residues long. The PCR had 60 Vbeta and 13 Jbeta primers. Authors' data handling: Roughly 10 million shared chains were among about 80 million unique TCR beta chains counted in a later analysis. Method: immunoSEQ multiplex PCR; TCRdb's copy keeps in-frame clones and lacks some. From that table come the V and J calls and clone size; the DNA was used to work out D and trimming. The sample has about 110,000 clones; over 70% are singletons. Each of the donors was a healthy bone marrow donor.

This sequence was found in a male donor in good health and CMV-seropositive. The rearrangement joins TRBV10-3 to TRBJ2-1; 11 nucleotides match TRBD1. Sequencing used PBMCs. CDR3 nucleotide sequence: TGTGCCAGTGCGTTCGGGACAGGGGGTATCGATGAGCAGTTCTTC. Encoded protein: CASAFGTGGIDEQFF.